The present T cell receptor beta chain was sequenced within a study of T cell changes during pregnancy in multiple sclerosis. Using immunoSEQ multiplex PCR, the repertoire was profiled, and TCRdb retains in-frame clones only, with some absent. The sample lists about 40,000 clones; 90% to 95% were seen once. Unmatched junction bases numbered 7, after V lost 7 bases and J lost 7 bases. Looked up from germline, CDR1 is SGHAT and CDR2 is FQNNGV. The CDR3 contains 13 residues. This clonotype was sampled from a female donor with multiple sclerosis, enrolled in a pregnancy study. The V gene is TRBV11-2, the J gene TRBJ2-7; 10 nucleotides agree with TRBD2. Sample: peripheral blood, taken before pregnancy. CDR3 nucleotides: TGTGCCAGCACTACTAGCGGGACCTCTGAGCAGTACTTC. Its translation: CASTTSGTSEQYF.